The sequence of this T cell receptor beta chain was determined in a study of metastatic and nonmetastatic thyroid tumors. Background on the study: Across blood and tumor or nodule tissue, repertoires from malignant and benign thyroid patients were compared with one another. Study-wide results and limits: Benign nodules were reported to have significantly lower TCR beta diversity than malignant thyroid tumors, in blood and tumor.

MiXCR reprocessed the PCR reads for TCRdb. The sample has approximately 38,000 clones, around a third seen once. In germline, CDR1 is MNHEY, CDR2 SMNVEV (reference sequence). This CDR3 spans 16 amino acids. V was clipped by 4 bases and J by 9 bases; unmatched bases: 15. Concerning this clone: Its matching antigen is unknown.

The entire patient cohort was treatment-naive prior to thyroid surgery. V and J are TRBV27 and TRBJ2-1, with TRBD2 matching 7 bases. Sequencing was done on a sample of tumor tissue. This receptor was obtained from a female donor with papillary thyroid cancer or a benign thyroid nodule (not recorded which). Some clones in this sample may be carry-over from other donors' samples. CDR3 DNA sequence: TGTGCCAGCAGTTCATACGCGGGACTAACCAGCGGTGAGCAGTTCTTC. Its translation: CASSSYAGLTSGEQFF.